Listed here is a single T cell receptor (beta chain). What it recognizes is unknown. This CDR3 contains 13 residues. Trimming pared 0 bases from V and 10 bases from J, leaving 12 bases between. Looked up from germline, CDR1 is LGHNA and CDR2 is YSLEER. These data originate in a study of cytomegalovirus exposure and HLA in healthy donors. Notes on the study in general: Roughly uniform depth of sequencing across donors was assumed in presence/absence analyses.

PCR amplification relied on 60 Vbeta primers (plus 13 Jbeta primers). This table comes from immunoSEQ multiplex PCR, and its TCRdb copy is limited to in-frame clones, with some not included. The data hold 100,000 or so clones, with approximately 16% observed a single time. The clonotype was recovered from a female donor in good health and CMV-seronegative. The rearrangement links TRBV4-3 to TRBJ1-1; D ambiguous. Sequencing was done on a sample of PBMCs. CDR3 residues: CASSQDWEGGAFF. Written as DNA, the CDR3 is TGCGCCAGCAGCCAAGATTGGGAGGGCGGAGCTTTCTTT.